These 7 T cell receptor beta chains were sequenced from one sample in a study of early T cells in non-severe SARS-CoV-2 infection. TCRdb reanalysed the 5' RACE reads using MiXCR and keeps one entry per CDR3 protein. The sample holds just over 95,000 distinct CDR3 sequences, about 10% seen once. This sample comprised whole blood, obtained at baseline. The receptors here all came from an adult who was a healthcare worker with PCR-confirmed SARS-CoV-2 infection or an uninfected control (not recorded which).

This clonotype was recorded at least ten times. V gene TRBV2 combines with J gene TRBJ2-1; 10 positions match TRBD2. This CDR3 is 15 amino acids long. Trimming removed 4 bases from V and 3 bases from J; junction bases left unmatched: 3. CDR1 is SNHLY and CDR2 is FYNNEI in the germline V gene. The CDR3 coding sequence is TGTGCCAGCAGTGTAACTAGCGGGGACTACAATGAGCAGTTCTTC. This codes for CASSVTSGDYNEQFF.

This clonotype came up a few times. This chain uses TRBV9 with TRBJ2-1; tentative D call: TRBD2 (5 bases). Germline V lookup: CDR1 SGDLS, CDR2 YYNGEE. CDR3 size: 13 residues. With 3 bases removed from V and 6 bases from J, the gap between germline ends came to 10 bases. CDR3 nucleotides: TGTGCCAGCAGCGGACTCCGGGGCAATGAGCAGTTCTTC. This sequence encodes CASSGLRGNEQFF. Full variable domain (missing parts from reference TRBV9 and TRBJ2-1): DSGVTQTPKHLITATGQRVTLRCSPRSGDLSVYWYQQSLDQGLQFLIQYYNGEERAKGNILERFSAQQFPDLHSELNLSSLELGDSALYFCASSGLRGNEQFFGPGTRLTVL.

This clonotype turned up a few times. The chain couples TRBV19 to TRBJ2-7, with 8 bases identical to TRBD1. Looked up from germline, CDR1 is LNHDA and CDR2 is SQIVND (reference sequence). Trimming cost V 3 bases and J 2 bases; bases outside gene matches: 12. CDR3 length: 17 amino acids. CDR3 residues: CASSIRSGQGAAYEQYF. CDR3 in DNA: TGTGCCAGTAGTATTCGGTCGGGGCAGGGGGCTGCCTACGAGCAGTACTTC.

This clonotype has at least ten counts. The CDR3 here is CASSLFGSGRAGDTQYF. CDR3 coding DNA: TGTGCCAGCAGTTTATTTGGTAGCGGGAGGGCCGGGGATACGCAGTATTTT. The chain couples TRBV12-3 or TRBV12-4 to TRBJ2-3; TRBD2 matches 11 bases. The CDR3 covers 17 residues. Trimming removed 2 bases from V and 6 bases from J; junction bases left unmatched: 10.

CDR3 in DNA: TGCGCCAGCAGCTTGGGGTTGACTAGCGGGGGCAACGAGCAGTACTTC. Amino acid sequence: CASSLGLTSGGNEQYF. V and J are TRBV5-1 and TRBJ2-7; 12 nucleotides line up with TRBD2. Germline V gene data show CDR1 as SGHRS and CDR2 as YFSETQ. V trimming: 0 bases; J trimming: 5 bases; junction bases outside the gene matches: 6. CDR3 length: 16 amino acids.

The rearrangement uses TRBV18 and TRBJ2-5; 8 bases line up with TRBD2. The CDR3 contains 18 residues. Germline CDR1 and CDR2: KGHSH and LQKENI. With 3 bases clipped from V and 5 bases from J, the junction kept 17 bases outside the gene matches. CDR3 DNA: TGTGCCAGCTCACCCCCTACTCCCAGCGGGGGTCCCCGGGAGACCCAGTACTTC. It encodes CASSPPTPSGGPRETQYF.

The chain is built from TRBV10-3 and TRBJ1-1; maybe TRBD1 (6 bases). The length of the CDR3 is 12 residues. The germline gives CDR1 ENHRY, CDR2 SYGVKD. Trimming took off 8 bases at V and 1 base at J, with 8 bases between the two ends. This CDR3 reads CAIQTGNTEAFF. The CDR3 nucleotides are TGTGCCATCCAGACAGGGAACACTGAAGCTTTCTTT.